Listed below are T cell receptor beta chains from one sample, sequenced in a study of T cell repertoires in cytomegalovirus infection. Their specific antigens are unknown. TCRdb redid the calling of the reads with MiXCR, one entry per CDR3 protein. Among about 340,000 distinct CDR3 sequences listed, 25% to 35% were seen once. Sequencing used cultured PBMCs, obtained from culture after CMV antigen stimulation. The source of these receptors is a human donor in good health (CMV status not recorded). Some clones in this sample may be carry-over from other donors' samples. Each CDR3 is given with its conserved first and last residue. The order of the fields is D gene, CDR3 length, J gene, clone size, V gene, CDR3 DNA, CDR3 protein. A D gene is named only where the DNA matches it firmly. The size entry is marked missing in some rows and otherwise reads once, few, many or a size class.

d_gene: .
len: 15
j_gene: TRBJ2-4
abundance: .
v_gene: TRBV6-2/TRBV6-3
CDR3nt: TGTGCCAGCAGTTACCTGAGGGGTCCCAAAAACATTCAGTACTTC
CDR3aa: CASSYLRGPKNIQYF

d_gene: .
len: 16
j_gene: TRBJ2-5
abundance: few
v_gene: TRBV5-4
CDR3nt: TGTGCCAGCAGCACGCCTGGCGGGGAACGGGAAGAGACCCAGTACTTC
CDR3aa: CASSTPGGEREETQYF

d_gene: TRBD2
len: 16
j_gene: TRBJ2-1
abundance: .
v_gene: TRBV5-3
CDR3nt: TGTGCCAGCAGCCCTAAGACTAGCGGGACTGACAATGAGCAGTTCTTC
CDR3aa: CASSPKTSGTDNEQFF

d_gene: .
len: 15
j_gene: TRBJ1-1
abundance: .
v_gene: TRBV7-2
CDR3nt: TGTACCAGCAGCTTAGATCCGGGGGCGAGCACTGAAGCTTTCTTT
CDR3aa: CTSSLDPGASTEAFF

d_gene: .
len: 14
j_gene: TRBJ1-1
abundance: .
v_gene: TRBV4-2
CDR3nt: TGTGCCAGCAGCCAAGATATCGGGGGGAAAGAAGCTTTCTTT
CDR3aa: CASSQDIGGKEAFF

d_gene: .
len: 10
j_gene: TRBJ2-7
abundance: few
v_gene: TRBV6-1
CDR3nt: TGTGCCAGCAGGGACGCCGAGCAGTACTTC
CDR3aa: CASRDAEQYF

d_gene: TRBD2
len: 14
j_gene: TRBJ2-3
abundance: .
v_gene: TRBV12-3/TRBV12-4
CDR3nt: TGTGCCAGCAGGGGAGCGGGAGGCACAGATACGCAGTATTTT
CDR3aa: CASRGAGGTDTQYF

d_gene: TRBD1
len: 12
j_gene: TRBJ2-1
abundance: few
v_gene: TRBV6-6
CDR3nt: TGTGCCAGCACAGACAGGGGCAATGAGCAGTTCTTC
CDR3aa: CASTDRGNEQFF

d_gene: .
len: 13
j_gene: TRBJ1-2
abundance: .
v_gene: TRBV4-1
CDR3nt: TGCGCCAGCAGCCACCCTAACCTCGAGGGCTACACCTTC
CDR3aa: CASSHPNLEGYTF

d_gene: TRBD2
len: 15
j_gene: TRBJ2-7
abundance: .
v_gene: TRBV2
CDR3nt: TGTGCCAGCAGTGTCCCTAGCGGGGGTACCTACGAGCAGTACTTC
CDR3aa: CASSVPSGGTYEQYF

d_gene: .
len: 16
j_gene: TRBJ2-3
abundance: few
v_gene: TRBV2
CDR3nt: TGTGCCAGCAGTTCTTCTTCCGGGATTAGCACAGATACGCAGTATTTT
CDR3aa: CASSSSSGISTDTQYF

d_gene: .
len: 17
j_gene: TRBJ1-5
abundance: .
v_gene: TRBV12-5
CDR3nt: TGTGCTAGTGGTTCATCGTCCATAGGGAGTAGCAATCAGCCCCAGCATTTT
CDR3aa: CASGSSSIGSSNQPQHF

d_gene: .
len: 13
j_gene: TRBJ1-2
abundance: few
v_gene: TRBV5-1
CDR3nt: TGCGCCAGCAGCCCTCGGGGGGCTGATGGCTACACCTTC
CDR3aa: CASSPRGADGYTF

d_gene: .
len: 13
j_gene: TRBJ1-2
abundance: .
v_gene: TRBV12-3/TRBV12-4
CDR3nt: TGTGCCAGCAGTTTGTTAGTCGGGGTCGGCTACACCTTC
CDR3aa: CASSLLVGVGYTF

d_gene: .
len: 12
j_gene: TRBJ2-7
abundance: few
v_gene: TRBV30
CDR3nt: TGTGCCTCCTTGGTGGGAGCGAACGGGCAGTACTTC
CDR3aa: CASLVGANGQYF

d_gene: .
len: 16
j_gene: TRBJ1-6
abundance: .
v_gene: TRBV20-1
CDR3nt: TGCAGTGCTCCGGACGCCGGGACCAGGGTGAATTCACCCCTCCACTTT
CDR3aa: CSAPDAGTRVNSPLHF

d_gene: TRBD2
len: 17
j_gene: TRBJ2-3
abundance: few
v_gene: TRBV7-2
CDR3nt: TGTGCCAGCAGCTTAATGCCGGGACTAGCGGGAGCGGATACGCAGTATTTT
CDR3aa: CASSLMPGLAGADTQYF

d_gene: .
len: 14
j_gene: TRBJ1-1
abundance: few
v_gene: TRBV11-2
CDR3nt: TGTGCCAGCAGCTGGGGCCAGCACGGCACTGAAGCTTTCTTT
CDR3aa: CASSWGQHGTEAFF

d_gene: .
len: 16
j_gene: TRBJ2-1
abundance: few
v_gene: TRBV3-1
CDR3nt: TGTGCCAGCAGCCAAGTTCCCGGGGGGCGAGGCGATGAGCAGTTCTTC
CDR3aa: CASSQVPGGRGDEQFF

d_gene: .
len: 16
j_gene: TRBJ2-7
abundance: .
v_gene: TRBV27
CDR3nt: TGTGCCAGCAGCCTAGGAGACGGGAACTCAGCCTACGAGCAGTACTTC
CDR3aa: CASSLGDGNSAYEQYF

d_gene: .
len: 15
j_gene: TRBJ1-4
abundance: .
v_gene: TRBV25-1
CDR3nt: TGTGCCAGCAGTGACGTTCGGGACATAGCAGAAAAACTGTTTTTT
CDR3aa: CASSDVRDIAEKLFF

d_gene: .
len: 14
j_gene: TRBJ2-2
abundance: many
v_gene: TRBV9
CDR3nt: TGTGCCAGCAGCGTAGTCGGGGCTACCGGGGAGCTGTTTTTT
CDR3aa: CASSVVGATGELFF

d_gene: .
len: 13
j_gene: TRBJ1-2
abundance: .
v_gene: TRBV29-1
CDR3nt: TGCAGCGTTGAAGGACGGCTCTCCTATGGCTACACCTTC
CDR3aa: CSVEGRLSYGYTF

d_gene: TRBD1
len: 14
j_gene: TRBJ1-4
abundance: few
v_gene: TRBV28
CDR3nt: TGTGCCAGCAGGAGGGGGCCAGTCAATGAAAAACTGTTTTTT
CDR3aa: CASRRGPVNEKLFF

d_gene: .
len: 14
j_gene: TRBJ1-5
abundance: few
v_gene: TRBV19
CDR3nt: TGTGCCACCGAGACAGGATATAGCAATCAGCCCCAGCATTTT
CDR3aa: CATETGYSNQPQHF

d_gene: TRBD2
len: 20
j_gene: TRBJ2-3
abundance: few
v_gene: TRBV20-1
CDR3nt: TGCAGTGCTAGAGATCTCCTTGGGCTAGCGGGGGGGTTTGGCACAGATACGCAGTATTTT
CDR3aa: CSARDLLGLAGGFGTDTQYF

d_gene: TRBD2
len: 18
j_gene: TRBJ2-5
abundance: few
v_gene: TRBV12-3/TRBV12-4
CDR3nt: TGTGCCAGCAGTCCCCCCCTGAGGGCGCGGGGGGGAAAAGAGACCCAGTACTTC
CDR3aa: CASSPPLRARGGKETQYF

d_gene: .
len: 14
j_gene: TRBJ1-2
abundance: few
v_gene: TRBV6-1
CDR3nt: TGTGCCAGCAGTGAATACACCGCCAGTATCAGCTACACCTTC
CDR3aa: CASSEYTASISYTF

d_gene: .
len: 17
j_gene: TRBJ1-4
abundance: .
v_gene: TRBV6-5
CDR3nt: TGTGCCAGCAGTTACTCTTCGGGGTGGGCAACTAATGAAAAACTGTTTTTT
CDR3aa: CASSYSSGWATNEKLFF

d_gene: .
len: 16
j_gene: TRBJ2-2
abundance: few
v_gene: TRBV7-3
CDR3nt: TGTGCCAGCATCAGTAGCGGTCGAAGAAACACCGGGGAGCTGTTTTTT
CDR3aa: CASISSGRRNTGELFF

d_gene: .
len: 12
j_gene: TRBJ1-1
abundance: .
v_gene: TRBV6-2/TRBV6-3
CDR3nt: TGTGCCAGCAGTCTTCCACAGGGTGAAGCTTTCTTT
CDR3aa: CASSLPQGEAFF

d_gene: TRBD2
len: 16
j_gene: TRBJ2-1
abundance: .
v_gene: TRBV24-1
CDR3nt: TGTGCCACCAGTGATCCGACTAGCGGGAACCACAATGAGCAGTTCTTC
CDR3aa: CATSDPTSGNHNEQFF

d_gene: .
len: 12
j_gene: TRBJ1-1
abundance: few
v_gene: TRBV12-3/TRBV12-4
CDR3nt: TGTGCCAGCACCCTCGGCGGCACTGAAGCTTTCTTT
CDR3aa: CASTLGGTEAFF

d_gene: TRBD2
len: 16
j_gene: TRBJ2-1
abundance: few
v_gene: TRBV6-1
CDR3nt: TGTGCCAGCAGTGTTGGACTAGCGGGAGATGGGGATGAGCAGTTCTTC
CDR3aa: CASSVGLAGDGDEQFF

d_gene: .
len: 15
j_gene: TRBJ1-1
abundance: many
v_gene: TRBV6-2/TRBV6-3
CDR3nt: TGTGCCAGCAGTTACGGAGGGGCACCTAACACTGAAGCTTTCTTT
CDR3aa: CASSYGGAPNTEAFF

d_gene: .
len: 12
j_gene: TRBJ1-6
abundance: .
v_gene: TRBV5-4
CDR3nt: TGTGCCAGCAGGTCTGACGTGTCACCCCTCCACTTT
CDR3aa: CASRSDVSPLHF